The table lists the clone carrying this T cell receptor (beta chain) with many counts. Its antigen is currently unknown. The sample comes from a study of identical twins. Overall study results and limits: Twins showed weaker excess sharing in their beta out-of-frame sequences. Within cord blood, abundant beta clonotypes carried fewer insertions, but memory repertoires showed no such trend. A cross-sectional statistical analysis, not follow-up of the same donors, supported the conclusions. Models predicted too little out-of-frame TCR alpha sharing in monozygotic twins.

The CDR3 has 11 amino acids. Trimming shortened V by 7 bases and J by 9 bases, and 10 bases separated the two germline ends. TCRdb re-called the 5' RACE reads with MiXCR, one entry per CDR3 protein. The sample includes roughly 710,000 distinct CDR3 sequences, around 6% seen only once; the top ten take under 2%. V usage is TRBV12-3 or TRBV12-4 and J usage is TRBJ2-1; D ambiguous. The sequenced sample was naive T cells sorted from blood. The source is a man younger than 35 in good health. In nucleotides, the CDR3 is TGTGCCAGCATGAGACGTTTTGAGCAGTTCTTC. It encodes CASMRRFEQFF.